The subject of this entry is one T cell receptor (beta chain). A read error may explain this, as a much larger clone is one base away. The CDR3 carries no conserved terminal phenylalanine or tryptophan, so it likely arises from a read error. CDR3-region Arm-PCR and iRepertoire HTBI primers produced the TCR beta libraries. TCRdb re-derived calls from the multiplex PCR reads in MiXCR, one entry per CDR3 protein. Seen here are about 440,000 distinct CDR3 sequences, 14% to 15% observed once, and the top ten hold around 15%. The time point: newly diagnosed GD, antithyroid drugs for less than 3 months. RNA from PBMCs was the source of the TCR library. The CDR3 sequence is 14 residues long. Trimming stripped 2 bases from V and 0 bases from J, with 7 bases between. This entry is derived from a study of regulatory T cells in long-lasting Graves disease. The same data also contributed to another study, on T cells in Graves' hyperthyroidism and ophthalmopathy. As that report states: The HTBI set primed first-round TCR CDR3 RT-PCR.

The chain has TRBV12-3 or TRBV12-4 and TRBJ1-1; D remains ambiguous. This material consisted of peripheral blood mononuclear cells (PBMCs), taken at new diagnosis, from a patient treated with antithyroid drugs. The receptor's source is a woman aged 25 to 45 with Graves disease. The DNA of the CDR3 is TGTGCCAGCAGTTTAAGGCAGATGAACACTGAAGCTTTCCTT. As protein: CASSLRQMNTEAFL.